This record concerns one T cell receptor beta chain sequence. Its antigen remains unidentified. Sequencing was performed with immunoSEQ multiplex PCR; in TCRdb, only in-frame clones are kept and a portion is missing. The sample lists 300,000 to 400,000 clones, 75% to 90% occurring once. Trimming took 8 bases from V and 5 from J; bases not matched to a gene: 12. Germline CDR1 SNHLY, CDR2 FYNNEI. The CDR3 extends over 15 amino acids. The donors formed part of the approximately 120-subject validation cohort, distinct from the approximately 670-subject first cohort. These data come from a study of cytomegalovirus exposure and HLA in healthy donors. General observations from the study: A list of 164 TCR beta chains associated with cytomegalovirus was given.

The chain employs TRBV2 and TRBJ2-5, with 9 bases fitting TRBD2. The TCR originated in a woman aged 18-29 years in good health and CMV-seronegative. Sequencing was carried out using PBMCs. The CDR3: CASGLAGTPWETQYF. The DNA for the CDR3 is TGTGCCAGCGGTCTAGCGGGGACTCCTTGGGAGACCCAGTACTTC.